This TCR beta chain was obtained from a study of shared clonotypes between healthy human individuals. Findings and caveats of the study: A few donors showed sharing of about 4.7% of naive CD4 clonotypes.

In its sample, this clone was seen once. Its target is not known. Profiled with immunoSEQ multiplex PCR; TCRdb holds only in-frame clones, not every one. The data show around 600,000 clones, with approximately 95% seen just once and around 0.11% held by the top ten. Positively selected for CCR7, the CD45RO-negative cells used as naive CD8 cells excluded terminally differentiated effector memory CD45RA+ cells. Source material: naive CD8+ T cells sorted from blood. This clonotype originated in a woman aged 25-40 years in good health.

The CDR3 DNA sequence: TGTGCCAGCAGCGAACAGGGGGCCTCCTACAATGAGCAGTTCTTC. Translated, it gives CASSEQGASYNEQFF. The J gene is TRBJ2-1, the V gene TRBV7-9; 9 nucleotides line up with TRBD1. Germline values: CDR1 SEHNR, CDR2 FQNEAQ (reference sequence). Trimming at V came to 5 bases and at J to 0 bases, leaving 2 bases not matched to a gene. This CDR3 is 15 amino acids long.